These T cell receptor beta chains were read from a single sample in a study of blood T cell repertoires in COVID-19. Some clones are missing from TCRdb's copy, which holds only in-frame ones; the method was immunoSEQ multiplex PCR. The data hold hundreds of thousands of clones, with 70% to 85% observed a single time. The sample taken for sequencing was peripheral blood. These receptors were collected from a woman of 80 years or more with acute or convalescent COVID-19. Each CDR3 is given with its conserved first and last residue. D genes are given only for firm matches. The listing skips clone size in some rows; elsewhere it reads once, few, many or a size class.

D: NA; J: TRBJ1-1; size: NA; V: TRBV6-5; DNA: TGTGCCACGGGGGGGGAGAGGGCTTTCTTT; CDR3: CATGGERAFF
D: TRBD1; J: TRBJ2-5; size: NA; V: TRBV11-1; DNA: TGTGCCAGCAGTTCCCGACAGGGTTTAGAGACCCAGTACTTC; CDR3: CASSSRQGLETQYF
D: TRBD2; J: TRBJ2-7; size: once; V: TRBV7-2; DNA: TGTGCCAGCAGCTTAGCACTAGCGGGAGGCTACGAGCAGTACTTC; CDR3: CASSLALAGGYEQYF
D: TRBD1; J: TRBJ1-2; size: NA; V: TRBV5-4; DNA: TGTGCCAGCAGCGGACAGGGGAACGACTATGGCTACACCTTC; CDR3: CASSGQGNDYGYTF
D: TRBD1; J: TRBJ1-2; size: NA; V: TRBV27; DNA: TGTGCCAGCAGTTTATTTGCGGGACAGATCTATGGCTACACCTTC; CDR3: CASSLFAGQIYGYTF
D: NA; J: TRBJ1-1; size: NA; V: TRBV3-1/TRBV3-2; DNA: TGTGCCAGCAGATTTCGGGGTAACACTGAAGCTTTCTTT; CDR3: CASRFRGNTEAFF
D: TRBD2; J: TRBJ2-5; size: NA; V: TRBV7-2; DNA: TGTGCCAGCAGCTCTAGCGGGAGGGCCGGCCAAGAGACCCAGTACTTC; CDR3: CASSSSGRAGQETQYF
D: TRBD1; J: TRBJ1-5; size: NA; V: TRBV6-5; DNA: TGTGCCAGCAGTTATGGACAGGGCGGAAGTAGGCAGCCCCAGCATTTT; CDR3: CASSYGQGGSRQPQHF
D: NA; J: TRBJ1-4; size: NA; V: TRBV27; DNA: TGTGCCAGCAGTTTAAGCCCTCCGGGGGCAACTAATGAAAAACTGTTTTTT; CDR3: CASSLSPPGATNEKLFF
D: NA; J: TRBJ1-2; size: NA; V: TRBV12-3/TRBV12-4; DNA: TGTGCCAGCAGTTTGACCGGAGAGCGTGGCTACACCTTC; CDR3: CASSLTGERGYTF
D: NA; J: TRBJ1-5; size: NA; V: TRBV15; DNA: TGTGCCACCAGCAGAGATCAGGGCCAGGAGCCCCAGCATTTT; CDR3: CATSRDQGQEPQHF
D: NA; J: TRBJ2-1; size: NA; V: TRBV5-4; DNA: TGTGCCAGCAGCCGGGAGTCCCCGTACAATGAGCAGTTCTTC; CDR3: CASSRESPYNEQFF
D: NA; J: TRBJ1-2; size: NA; V: TRBV5-1; DNA: TGCGCCAGCAGCTTCCCTGGCACCAACTATGGCTACACCTTC; CDR3: CASSFPGTNYGYTF
D: NA; J: TRBJ1-4; size: few; V: TRBV7-9; DNA: TGTGCCAGCCTACCTATCCAGGGTGGTGAAAAACTGTTTTTT; CDR3: CASLPIQGGEKLFF
D: NA; J: TRBJ2-3; size: NA; V: TRBV7-2; DNA: TGTGCCAGCAGCTTAGGTGGAGGTCGGGACTCGCCTATTCGGGATACGCAGTATTTT; CDR3: CASSLGGGRDSPIRDTQYF
D: TRBD1; J: TRBJ1-1; size: NA; V: TRBV10-2; DNA: TGCGCCAGCAGTGATGGGTCTGACAGGGGAGCTGAAGCTTTCTTT; CDR3: CASSDGSDRGAEAFF
D: NA; J: TRBJ1-2; size: NA; V: TRBV6-2/TRBV6-3; DNA: TGTGCCAGCAGCCCACCGGACAGACGACAGGACTACACCTTC; CDR3: CASSPPDRRQDYTF